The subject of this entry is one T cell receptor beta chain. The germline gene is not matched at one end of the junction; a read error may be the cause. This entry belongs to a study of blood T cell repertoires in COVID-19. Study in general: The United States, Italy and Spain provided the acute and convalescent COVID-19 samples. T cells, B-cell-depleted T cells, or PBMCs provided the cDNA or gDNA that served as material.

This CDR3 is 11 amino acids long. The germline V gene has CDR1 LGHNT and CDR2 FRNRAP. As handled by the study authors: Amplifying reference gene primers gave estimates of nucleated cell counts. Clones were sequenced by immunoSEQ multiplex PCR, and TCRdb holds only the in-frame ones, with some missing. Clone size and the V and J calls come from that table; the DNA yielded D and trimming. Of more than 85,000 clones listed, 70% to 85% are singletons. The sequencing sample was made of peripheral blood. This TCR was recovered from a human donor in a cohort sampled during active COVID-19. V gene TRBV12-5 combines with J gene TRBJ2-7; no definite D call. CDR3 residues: CASGPLGVLRF. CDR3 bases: TGTGCTAGTGGTCCCCTAGGAGTCCTGCGCTTC.